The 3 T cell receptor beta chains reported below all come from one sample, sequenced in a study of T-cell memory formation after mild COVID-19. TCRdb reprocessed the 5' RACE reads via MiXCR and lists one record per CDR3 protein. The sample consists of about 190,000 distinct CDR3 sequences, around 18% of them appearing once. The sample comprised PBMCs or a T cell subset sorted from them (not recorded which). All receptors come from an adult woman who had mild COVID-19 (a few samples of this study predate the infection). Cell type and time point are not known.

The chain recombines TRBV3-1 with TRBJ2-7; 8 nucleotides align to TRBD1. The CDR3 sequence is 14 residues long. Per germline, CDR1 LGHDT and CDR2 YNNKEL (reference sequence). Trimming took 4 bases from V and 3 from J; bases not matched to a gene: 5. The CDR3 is CASSPNRGNYEQYF. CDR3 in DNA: TGTGCCAGCAGCCCCAACAGGGGGAACTACGAGCAGTACTTC.

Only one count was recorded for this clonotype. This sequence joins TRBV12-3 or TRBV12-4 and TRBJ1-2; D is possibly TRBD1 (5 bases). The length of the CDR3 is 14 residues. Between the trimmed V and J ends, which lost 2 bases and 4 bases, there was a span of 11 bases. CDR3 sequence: CASSLPGTLYGYTF. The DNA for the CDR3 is TGTGCCAGCAGTTTACCCGGGACTCTCTATGGCTACACCTTC.

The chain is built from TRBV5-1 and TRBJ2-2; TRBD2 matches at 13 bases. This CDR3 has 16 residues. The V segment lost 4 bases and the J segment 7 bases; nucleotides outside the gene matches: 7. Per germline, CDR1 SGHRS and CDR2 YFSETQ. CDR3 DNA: TGCGCCAGCAGCCCCACTAGCGGGGGGGCCAACGGGGAGCTGTTTTTT. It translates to CASSPTSGGANGELFF.